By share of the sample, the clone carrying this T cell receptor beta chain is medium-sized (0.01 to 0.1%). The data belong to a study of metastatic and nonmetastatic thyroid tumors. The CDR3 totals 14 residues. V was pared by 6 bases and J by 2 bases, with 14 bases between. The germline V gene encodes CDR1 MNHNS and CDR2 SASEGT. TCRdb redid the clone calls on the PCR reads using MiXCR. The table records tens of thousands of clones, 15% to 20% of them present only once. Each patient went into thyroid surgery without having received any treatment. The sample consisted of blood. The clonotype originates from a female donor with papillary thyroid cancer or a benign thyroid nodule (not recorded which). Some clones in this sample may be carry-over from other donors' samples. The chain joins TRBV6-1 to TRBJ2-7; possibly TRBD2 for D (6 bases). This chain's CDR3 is CASRPGGRTYEQYF. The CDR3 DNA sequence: TGTGCCAGCAGACCCGGGGGTAGGACCTACGAGCAGTACTTC.